The 3 T cell receptor beta chains below all came from one sample that was sequenced in a study of shared clonotypes between healthy human individuals. TCRdb keeps only in-frame clones here, not all; method: immunoSEQ multiplex PCR. The table has roughly 2,500,000 clones, 80% to 95% seen once. The sample consisted of naive CD4+ T cells from PBMCs. Subset indicated: CD45RA+ positively selected. The origin of the receptors is a man aged 18 to 30 in good health. Some clones in this sample may be carry-over from other donors' samples.

Comment on this clone: This CDR3 is also generated by other DNA sequences in the sample. The V call is TRBV15, the J call TRBJ2-3, with 8 bases that match TRBD2. The germline gives CDR1 LNHNV, CDR2 YYDKDF (reference sequence). The CDR3 runs 12 residues. The V and J ends lost 5 bases and 5 bases, in that order; junction bases with no gene match: 0. This CDR3 reads CATSRGGDTQYF. Written as DNA, the CDR3 is TGTGCCACCAGCCGGGGGGGAGATACGCAGTATTTT. The variable domain in full, with the rest retrieved from reference TRBV15 and TRBJ2-3, is DAMVIQNPRYQVTQFGKPVTLSCSQTLNHNVMYWYQQKSSQAPKLLFHYYDKDFNNEADTPDNFQSRRPNTSFCFLDIRSPGLGDTAMYLCATSRGGDTQYFGPGTRLTVL.

The genes are TRBV5-1 and TRBJ2-6; unclear D gene. Deletions cut 4 bases from V and 1 base from J, with 12 bases between. The CDR3 contains 16 residues. Germline CDR1 is SGHRS and CDR2 is YFSETQ. The CDR3 sequence is CASSVQWASGANVLTF. CDR3 in DNA: TGCGCCAGCAGCGTCCAATGGGCGTCTGGGGCCAACGTCCTGACTTTC.

On this clone itself: The sample holds other DNA sequences that translate to the same CDR3. The chain employs TRBV5-1 and TRBJ2-7, with TRBD2 identical over 15 bases. From germline, CDR1 is SGHRS and CDR2 YFSETQ. The CDR3 runs to 15 residues. J gave up 6 bases and V 3 bases, and 4 bases lay outside the gene matches. The chain's CDR3 is CASSSGLAGGGEQYF. CDR3 nucleotide sequence: TGCGCCAGCAGCTCGGGACTAGCGGGAGGTGGCGAGCAGTACTTC.